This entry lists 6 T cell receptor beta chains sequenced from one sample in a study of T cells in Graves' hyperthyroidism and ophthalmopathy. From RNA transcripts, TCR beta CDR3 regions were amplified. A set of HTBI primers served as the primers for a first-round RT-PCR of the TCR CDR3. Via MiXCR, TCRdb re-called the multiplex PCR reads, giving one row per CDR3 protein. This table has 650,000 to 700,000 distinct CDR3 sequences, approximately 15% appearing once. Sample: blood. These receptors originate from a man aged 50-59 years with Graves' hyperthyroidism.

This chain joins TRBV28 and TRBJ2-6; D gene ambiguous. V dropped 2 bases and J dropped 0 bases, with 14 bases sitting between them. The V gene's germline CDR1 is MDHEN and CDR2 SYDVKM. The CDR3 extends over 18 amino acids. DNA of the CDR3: TGTGCCAGCAGTTTAGTAGACCGACTCCCCTCTGGGGCCAACGTCCTGACTTTC. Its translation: CASSLVDRLPSGANVLTF.

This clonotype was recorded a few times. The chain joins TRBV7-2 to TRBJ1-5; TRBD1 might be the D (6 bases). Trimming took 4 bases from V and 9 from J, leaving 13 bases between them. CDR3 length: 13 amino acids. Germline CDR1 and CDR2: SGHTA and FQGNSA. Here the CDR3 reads CASSSDRSTPQHF. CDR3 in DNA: TGTGCCAGCAGCTCAGACAGGAGCACGCCCCAGCATTTT.

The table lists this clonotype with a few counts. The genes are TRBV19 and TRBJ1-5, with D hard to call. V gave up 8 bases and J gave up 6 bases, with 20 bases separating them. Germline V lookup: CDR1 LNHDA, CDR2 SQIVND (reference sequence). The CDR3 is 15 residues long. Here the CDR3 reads CASGRTPERGQPQHF. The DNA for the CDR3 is TGTGCCAGTGGACGGACGCCGGAAAGAGGTCAGCCCCAGCATTTT.

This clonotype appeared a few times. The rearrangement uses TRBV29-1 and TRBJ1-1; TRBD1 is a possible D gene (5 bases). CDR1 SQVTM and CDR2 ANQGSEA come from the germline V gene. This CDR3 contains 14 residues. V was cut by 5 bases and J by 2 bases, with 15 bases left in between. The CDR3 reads CSVLTNWGNTEAFF. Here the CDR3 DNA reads TGCAGCGTTCTGACAAATTGGGGCAACACTGAAGCTTTCTTT. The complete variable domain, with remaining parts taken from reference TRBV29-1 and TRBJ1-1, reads SAVISQKPSRDICQRGTSLTIQCQVDSQVTMMFWYRQQPGQSLTLIATANQGSEATYESGFVIDKFPISRPNLTFSTLTVSNMSPEDSSIYLCSVLTNWGNTEAFFGQGTRLTVV.

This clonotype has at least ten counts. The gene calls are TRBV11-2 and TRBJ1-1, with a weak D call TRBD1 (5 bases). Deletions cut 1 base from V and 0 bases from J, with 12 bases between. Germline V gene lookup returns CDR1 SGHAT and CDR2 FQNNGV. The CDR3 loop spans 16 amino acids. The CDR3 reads CASSLVGQGLNTEAFF. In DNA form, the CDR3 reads TGTGCCAGCAGCTTAGTGGGTCAGGGCTTGAACACTGAAGCTTTCTTT.

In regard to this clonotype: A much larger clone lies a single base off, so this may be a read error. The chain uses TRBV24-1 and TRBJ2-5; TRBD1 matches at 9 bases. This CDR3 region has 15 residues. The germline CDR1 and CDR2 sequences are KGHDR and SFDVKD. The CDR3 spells CATRPGTGSGETQHF. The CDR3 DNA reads TGTGCCACGAGACCGGGGACAGGGTCGGGAGAGACCCAGCACTTC.